The 5 T cell receptor beta chains below were found in one sample sequenced in a study of neurological immune-mediated disorders. TCRdb redid the calling of the 5' RACE reads with MiXCR, one entry per CDR3 protein. The sample carries 55,000 or so distinct CDR3 sequences, about 4.2% recorded once. Sequenced: PBMCs. The receptors were sampled from a man aged 45-60 years with multiple sclerosis.

This clonotype was picked up many times. The CDR3 protein is CASKPNPGQGNIQYF. CDR3 sequence (DNA): TGCGCCAGCAAACCAAACCCGGGACAGGGGAACATTCAGTACTTC. The V and J genes are TRBV5-1 and TRBJ2-4, with TRBD1 matching 10 bases. The V segment lost 6 bases and the J segment 7 bases; nucleotides outside the gene matches: 10. The CDR3 covers 15 residues. Germline V gives CDR1 SGHRS, CDR2 YFSETQ.

This clonotype was seen at least ten times. This chain uses TRBV20-1 with TRBJ1-5; D call uncertain. Trimming shortened V by 6 bases and J by 6 bases, and 15 bases separated the two germline ends. The CDR3 is made up of 13 amino acids. Germline V CDR1 and CDR2: DFQATT, SNEGSKA (reference sequence). CDR3 in amino acids: CSATGTLTQPQHF. The CDR3 DNA is TGCAGTGCCACGGGCACACTTACTCAGCCCCAGCATTTT.

There are many counts of this clonotype. V usage is TRBV5-1 and J usage is TRBJ2-3; 12 bases are a match to TRBD2. CDR3 length equals 16 residues. The V gene end was trimmed by 3 bases and the J gene end by 4 bases; junction bases not matched to a gene: 6. From germline, CDR1 is SGHRS and CDR2 YFSETQ. Here the CDR3 DNA reads TGCGCCAGCAGCTCCCAGACTAGCGGGAGTCCAGATACGCAGTATTTT. Amino acids: CASSSQTSGSPDTQYF.

In its sample, this clonotype was seen many times. V is TRBV20-1 and J is TRBJ2-3; TRBD2 aligns across 10 bases. CDR3 length: 14 residues. Trimming removed 6 bases from V and 6 bases from J; junction bases left unmatched: 9. CDR1 and CDR2 from the germline V gene are DFQATT and SNEGSKA (reference sequence). This CDR3 reads CSATGLAFPDTQYF. The CDR3, as DNA: TGCAGTGCCACGGGACTAGCGTTCCCCGATACGCAGTATTTT.

In this sample, this clonotype turned up many times. The V gene is TRBV10-3, the J gene TRBJ2-7; no clear D. This CDR3 has 12 residues. Germline V lookup: CDR1 ENHRY, CDR2 SYGVKD. Trimming removed 0 bases from V and 3 bases from J, with 3 bases in between. The CDR3 sequence is CAISESYYEQYF. The CDR3 DNA follows: TGTGCCATCAGTGAGTCTTACTACGAGCAGTACTTC.